The table lists the clone carrying this T cell receptor beta chain with many counts. Its antigen remains unknown. The data originate from a study of regulatory T cells in long-lasting Graves disease. Sample time point: newly diagnosed GD, antithyroid drugs for less than 3 months. Scientists built the TCR library using RNA that was extracted from PBMCs. EDTA tubes held Nine milliliters of peripheral blood from each patient. The J segment lost 4 bases and the V segment lost 6 bases, leaving 8 bases of the junction unmatched. The CDR3 contains 14 residues. Germline V gene sequence: CDR1 LNHDA, CDR2 SQIVND (reference sequence). Findings of the study overall: Accuracy was perhaps lowered by the small sample size.

Arm-PCR of CDR3 regions and iRepertoire HTBI primers were used to build TCR beta libraries. TCRdb itself ran the multiplex PCR reads through MiXCR, one entry per CDR3 protein. The sample yields about 210,000 distinct CDR3 sequences, roughly a fifth seen once. The same data also contributed to another study, on T cells in Graves' hyperthyroidism and ophthalmopathy. That report notes: Most expanded thyroid clonotypes above 0.001 also appeared in blood.

The sample consisted of peripheral blood mononuclear cells (PBMCs), taken at new diagnosis, from a patient treated with antithyroid drugs. The source of this sequence is a young woman with Graves disease. V is TRBV19 and J is TRBJ1-1; 7 bases match TRBD1. The CDR3 DNA is TGTGCCAGTAGACCGACAGGGTCAGGCACTGAAGCTTTCTTT. Protein product: CASRPTGSGTEAFF.